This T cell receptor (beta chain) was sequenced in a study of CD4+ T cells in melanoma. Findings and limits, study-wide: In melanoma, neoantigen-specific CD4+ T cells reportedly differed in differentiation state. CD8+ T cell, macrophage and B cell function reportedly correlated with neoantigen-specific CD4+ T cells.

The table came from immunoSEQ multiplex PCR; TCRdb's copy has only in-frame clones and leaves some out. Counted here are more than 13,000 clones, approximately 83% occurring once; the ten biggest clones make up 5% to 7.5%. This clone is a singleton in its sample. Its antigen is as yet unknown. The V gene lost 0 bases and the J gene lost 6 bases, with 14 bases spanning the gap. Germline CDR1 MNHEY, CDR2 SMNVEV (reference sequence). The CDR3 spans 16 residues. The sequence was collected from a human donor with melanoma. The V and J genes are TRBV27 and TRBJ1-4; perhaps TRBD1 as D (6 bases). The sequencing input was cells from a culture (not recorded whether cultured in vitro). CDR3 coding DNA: TGTGCCAGCAGTTTATCAGGGGGTCCTTGGGATGAAAAACTGTTTTTT. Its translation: CASSLSGGPWDEKLFF.